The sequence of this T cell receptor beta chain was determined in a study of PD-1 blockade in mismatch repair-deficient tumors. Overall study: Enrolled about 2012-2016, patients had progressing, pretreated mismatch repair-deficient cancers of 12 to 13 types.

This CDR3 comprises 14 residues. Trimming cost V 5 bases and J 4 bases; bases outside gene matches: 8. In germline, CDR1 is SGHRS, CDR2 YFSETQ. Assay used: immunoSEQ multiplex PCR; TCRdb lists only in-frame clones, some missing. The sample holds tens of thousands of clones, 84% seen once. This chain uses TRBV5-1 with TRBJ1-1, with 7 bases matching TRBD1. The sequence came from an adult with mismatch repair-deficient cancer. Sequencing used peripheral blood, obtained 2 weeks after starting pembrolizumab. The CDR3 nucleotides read TGCGCCAGCAGAAATGCAGGGGGGGCCACTGAAGCTTTCTTT. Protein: CASRNAGGATEAFF.